The present T cell receptor (beta chain) was sequenced within a study of CD8 T cells in Susac syndrome. Points from the study as a whole: In its TCR sequencing and HLA analysis, the study acknowledged that the number of individuals was relatively small.

Turning to this clonotype: Its antigen remains unidentified.

From blood CD8+ and CD4+ T cells, TCR beta sequences were generated. Germline V gives CDR1 MDHEN, CDR2 SYDVKM. The V segment lost 7 bases and the J segment 6 bases; nucleotides outside the gene matches: 10. This CDR3 spans 15 amino acids. When the RNA was reverse transcribed, random hexamers were used with an input of about 0.5 to 1 ug. With immunoSEQ multiplex PCR, TCR beta CDR3 was amplified across 54 Vbeta and 13 Jbeta. In TCRdb, the immunoSEQ multiplex PCR reads were re-called with MiXCR into one record per CDR3 protein. Among some 180,000 distinct CDR3 sequences listed, about 95% were seen once. V gene TRBV28 combines with J gene TRBJ2-2, with 8 bases matching TRBD1. This TCR was recovered from a human donor in good health. The sequenced material came from CD4+ T cells from PBMCs. CDR3 sequence: CASNPTGAIPGELFF. The DNA of the CDR3 is TGTGCCAGCAACCCGACAGGGGCAATCCCCGGGGAGCTGTTTTTT.